The sequence of this T cell receptor (beta chain) was determined in a study of T cells in Graves' hyperthyroidism and ophthalmopathy. This clonotype was seen ten or more times. Germline CDR1 and CDR2: LGHNA and YNFKEQ. The CDR3 sequence is 18 residues long. J was trimmed by 2 bases and V by 3 bases; bases with no gene match: 9. From RNA transcripts, TCR beta CDR3 regions were amplified. The study used the HTBI primer set for a first-round RT-PCR of the TCR CDR3. TCRdb passed the multiplex PCR reads through MiXCR, listing each CDR3 protein once. The table has roughly 500,000 distinct CDR3 sequences, around a quarter seen once; the top ten hold 10% to 12%. Fresh peripheral blood, 7.5 to 10 ml, yielded the PBMCs.

The J gene is TRBJ2-2, the V gene TRBV4-2, with TRBD1 identical over 10 bases. The specimen sequenced was blood. This TCR derives from a woman in her thirties with Graves' ophthalmopathy. This CDR3 reads CASSHLSGTGDNTGELFF. DNA for the CDR3: TGTGCCAGCAGCCACCTATCCGGGACAGGGGACAACACCGGGGAGCTGTTTTTT.